These T cell receptor beta chains were read from a single sample in a study of blood T cell repertoires in COVID-19. Profiled with immunoSEQ multiplex PCR; TCRdb holds only in-frame clones, not every one. Counted here are approximately 400,000 clones, roughly 90% occurring once; the ten biggest clones make up 1.2%. The specimen was peripheral blood. The receptors were sampled from a man aged 40-49 years with acute or convalescent COVID-19. The CDR3 runs from the conserved cysteine through the conserved F or W. The D gene is left open where the match is weak. Size is omitted from some rows. Given values are once, few, many or a class for expanded clones.

J: TRBJ2-1
size: few
D: -
V: TRBV28
CDR3: CASSRPGQNNEQFF
DNA: TGTGCCAGCAGTAGACCGGGACAAAACAATGAGCAGTTCTTC

J: TRBJ2-2
size: many
D: TRBD2
V: TRBV4-1
CDR3: CASSQAGGLAGGNTGELFF
DNA: TGCGCCAGCAGCCAAGCGGGGGGACTAGCGGGAGGGAACACCGGGGAGCTGTTTTTT

J: TRBJ2-2
size: -
D: -
V: TRBV5-6
CDR3: CASSRGIGELFF
DNA: TGTGCCAGCAGCCGGGGGATCGGGGAGCTGTTTTTT

J: TRBJ2-7
size: -
D: -
V: TRBV12-5
CDR3: CASGLVRSGNYEQYF
DNA: TGTGCTAGTGGTTTGGTCCGTTCCGGGAACTACGAGCAGTACTTC

J: TRBJ1-1
size: -
D: TRBD1
V: TRBV24-1
CDR3: CATEGQTNTEAFF
DNA: TGTGCCACCGAGGGACAGACGAACACTGAAGCTTTCTTT

J: TRBJ1-4
size: -
D: -
V: TRBV6-6
CDR3: CASRKDLVLNEKLFF
DNA: TGTGCCAGCAGGAAGGACTTAGTATTAAATGAAAAACTGTTTTTT

J: TRBJ1-2
size: -
D: TRBD1
V: TRBV7-9
CDR3: CASSRPGTGGVYGYTF
DNA: TGTGCCAGCAGTCGTCCCGGGACAGGGGGCGTCTATGGCTACACCTTC

J: TRBJ2-2
size: -
D: -
V: TRBV9
CDR3: CASSVGHINTGELFF
DNA: TGTGCCAGCAGCGTAGGGCACATAAACACCGGGGAGCTGTTTTTT

J: TRBJ2-2
size: once
D: -
V: TRBV27
CDR3: CASSLYPSVSTGELFF
DNA: TGTGCCAGCAGTTTATATCCTAGTGTCTCCACCGGGGAGCTGTTTTTT

J: TRBJ2-1
size: -
D: TRBD2
V: TRBV29-1
CDR3: CSVVPEREWGSNEQFF
DNA: TGCAGCGTTGTCCCCGAGCGGGAGTGGGGGAGCAATGAGCAGTTCTTC

J: TRBJ2-5
size: once
D: TRBD2
V: TRBV10-2
CDR3: CASSDSTSGRAEGEETQYF
DNA: TGCGCCAGCAGTGACTCGACTAGCGGGAGGGCCGAGGGAGAAGAGACCCAGTACTTC

J: TRBJ2-5
size: -
D: TRBD2
V: TRBV6-5
CDR3: CASSYSAGGWAQYF
DNA: TGTGCCAGCAGTTACTCCGCGGGGGGATGGGCCCAGTACTTC

J: TRBJ1-4
size: -
D: TRBD1
V: TRBV4-1
CDR3: CASSQDQGAGEKLFF
DNA: TGCGCCAGCAGCCAAGACCAGGGGGCGGGAGAAAAACTGTTTTTT

J: TRBJ2-7
size: -
D: -
V: TRBV4-2
CDR3: CASSQAGRGSYEQYF
DNA: TGTGCCAGCAGCCAAGCAGGGCGGGGCTCCTACGAGCAGTACTTC

J: TRBJ1-1
size: -
D: -
V: TRBV27
CDR3: CASSFLSDFRNTEAFF
DNA: TGTGCCAGCAGTTTTCTCTCCGATTTCAGAAACACTGAAGCTTTCTTT

J: TRBJ2-7
size: -
D: TRBD1
V: TRBV2
CDR3: CASKPGQGSGEQYF
DNA: TGTGCCAGCAAACCGGGACAGGGTTCTGGGGAGCAGTACTTC

J: TRBJ2-4
size: -
D: TRBD2
V: TRBV27
CDR3: CASSPREGPGNIQYF
DNA: TGTGCCAGCAGTCCTCGGGAGGGCCCGGGAAACATTCAGTACTTC

J: TRBJ2-6
size: -
D: -
V: TRBV5-4
CDR3: CASSFRGSGANVLTF
DNA: TGTGCCAGCAGCTTTCGAGGCTCTGGGGCCAACGTCCTGACTTTC

J: TRBJ1-1
size: -
D: TRBD1
V: TRBV7-3
CDR3: CASSLTGGSLNTEAFF
DNA: TGTGCCAGCTCATTGACAGGGGGTTCCTTGAACACTGAAGCTTTCTTT

J: TRBJ1-1
size: -
D: TRBD1
V: TRBV28
CDR3: CASSWDRVNTEAFF
DNA: TGTGCCAGCAGTTGGGACAGGGTGAACACTGAAGCTTTCTTT

J: TRBJ1-1
size: once
D: -
V: TRBV10-2
CDR3: CASSDAGSAFF
DNA: TGCGCCAGCAGTGATGCAGGGTCAGCTTTCTTT

J: TRBJ2-1
size: -
D: TRBD2
V: TRBV6-6
CDR3: CASTKPGLAGDEQFF
DNA: TGTGCCAGCACCAAACCGGGACTAGCGGGAGATGAGCAGTTCTTC

J: TRBJ1-4
size: -
D: -
V: TRBV19
CDR3: CASSPSGTTNEKLFF
DNA: TGTGCCAGTAGTCCTTCCGGGACAACTAATGAAAAACTGTTTTTT

J: TRBJ2-7
size: -
D: -
V: TRBV7-9
CDR3: CASSLWTDEQYF
DNA: TGTGCCAGCAGCTTATGGACAGACGAGCAGTACTTC

J: TRBJ1-2
size: -
D: -
V: TRBV29-1
CDR3: CSVDGLREGDYGYTF
DNA: TGCAGCGTTGACGGTCTCAGGGAAGGGGACTATGGCTACACCTTC

J: TRBJ1-2
size: -
D: -
V: TRBV28
CDR3: CASSLWSGPNGYTF
DNA: TGTGCCAGCAGTTTATGGTCAGGGCCGAATGGCTACACCTTC

J: TRBJ1-1
size: -
D: -
V: TRBV5-5
CDR3: CASSLTASNTEAFF
DNA: TGTGCCAGCAGCCTGACAGCCTCGAACACTGAAGCTTTCTTT

J: TRBJ2-2
size: -
D: -
V: TRBV5-4
CDR3: CASLVGGTGELFF
DNA: TGTGCCAGCCTCGTGGGAGGCACCGGGGAGCTGTTTTTT

J: TRBJ2-7
size: -
D: TRBD2
V: TRBV9
CDR3: CASSVGGGADEQYF
DNA: TGTGCCAGCAGCGTAGGCGGGGGGGCGGACGAGCAGTACTTC